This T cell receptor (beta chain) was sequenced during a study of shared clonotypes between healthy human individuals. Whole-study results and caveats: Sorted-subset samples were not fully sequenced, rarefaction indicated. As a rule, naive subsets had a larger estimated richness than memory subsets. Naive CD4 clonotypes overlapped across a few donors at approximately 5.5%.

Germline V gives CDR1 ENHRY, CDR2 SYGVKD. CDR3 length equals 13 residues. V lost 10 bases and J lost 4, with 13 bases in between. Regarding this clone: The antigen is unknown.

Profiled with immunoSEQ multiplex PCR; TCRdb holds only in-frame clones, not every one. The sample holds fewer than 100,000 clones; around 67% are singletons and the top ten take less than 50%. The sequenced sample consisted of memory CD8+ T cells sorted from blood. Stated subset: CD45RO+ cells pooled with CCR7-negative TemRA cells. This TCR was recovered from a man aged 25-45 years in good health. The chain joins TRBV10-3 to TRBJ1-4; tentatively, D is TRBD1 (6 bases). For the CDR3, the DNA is TGTGCCACCCCACAGGGACTTAATGAAAAACTGTTTTTT. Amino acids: CATPQGLNEKLFF.